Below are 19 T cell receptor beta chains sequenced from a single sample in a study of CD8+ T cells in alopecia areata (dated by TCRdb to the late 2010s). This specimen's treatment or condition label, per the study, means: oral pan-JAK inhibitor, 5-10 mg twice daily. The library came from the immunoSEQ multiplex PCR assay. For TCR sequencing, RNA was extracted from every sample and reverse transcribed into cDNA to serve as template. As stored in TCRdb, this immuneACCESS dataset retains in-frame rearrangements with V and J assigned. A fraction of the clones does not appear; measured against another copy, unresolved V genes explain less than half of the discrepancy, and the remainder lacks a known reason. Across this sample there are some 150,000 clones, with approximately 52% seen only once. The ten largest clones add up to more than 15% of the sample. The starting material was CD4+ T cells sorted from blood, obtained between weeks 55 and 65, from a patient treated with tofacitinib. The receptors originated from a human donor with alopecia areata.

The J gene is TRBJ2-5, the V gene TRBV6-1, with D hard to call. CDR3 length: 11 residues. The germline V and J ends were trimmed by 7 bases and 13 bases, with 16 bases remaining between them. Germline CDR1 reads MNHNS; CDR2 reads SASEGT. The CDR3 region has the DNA TGTGCCAGCACCGAGACCCCCGTCCGGTACTTC. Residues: CASTETPVRYF.

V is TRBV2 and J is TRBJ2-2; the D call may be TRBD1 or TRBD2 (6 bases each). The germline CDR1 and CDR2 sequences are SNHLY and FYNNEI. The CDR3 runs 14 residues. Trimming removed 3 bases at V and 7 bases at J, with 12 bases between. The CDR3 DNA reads TGTGCCAGCAGTGACTGGGGGGCCGACGGGGAGCTGTTTTTT. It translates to CASSDWGADGELFF.

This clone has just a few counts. The CDR3 loop reads CASSLGAGSYGYTF. The CDR3 DNA follows: TGTGCCAGCAGTTTAGGTGCAGGGAGCTATGGCTACACCTTC. This chain links TRBV28 with TRBJ1-2; D possibly corresponds to TRBD1 (5 bases). V lost 2 bases and J 4 bases, leaving 11 bases between the germline ends. Per germline, CDR1 MDHEN and CDR2 SYDVKM. This CDR3 comprises 14 residues.

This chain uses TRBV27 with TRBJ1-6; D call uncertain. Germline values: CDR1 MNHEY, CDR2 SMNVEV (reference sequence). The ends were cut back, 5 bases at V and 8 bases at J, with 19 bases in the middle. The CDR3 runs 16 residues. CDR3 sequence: CASSGIKGEMDSPLHF. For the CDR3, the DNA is TGTGCCAGCAGTGGGATAAAGGGTGAGATGGATTCACCCCTCCACTTT.

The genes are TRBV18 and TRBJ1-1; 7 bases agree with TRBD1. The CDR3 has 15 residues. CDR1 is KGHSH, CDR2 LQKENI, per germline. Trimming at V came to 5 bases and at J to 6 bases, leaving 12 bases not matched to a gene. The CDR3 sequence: CASSINRGFDAEAFF. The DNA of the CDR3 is TGTGCCAGCTCAATTAACAGGGGTTTTGACGCTGAAGCTTTCTTT.

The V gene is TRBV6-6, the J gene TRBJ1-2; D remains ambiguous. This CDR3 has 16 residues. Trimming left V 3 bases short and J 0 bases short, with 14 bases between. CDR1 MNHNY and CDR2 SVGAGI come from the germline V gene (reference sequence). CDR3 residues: CASSYGLTRANYGYTF. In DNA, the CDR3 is TGTGCCAGCAGTTATGGTCTGACGAGAGCTAACTATGGCTACACCTTC.

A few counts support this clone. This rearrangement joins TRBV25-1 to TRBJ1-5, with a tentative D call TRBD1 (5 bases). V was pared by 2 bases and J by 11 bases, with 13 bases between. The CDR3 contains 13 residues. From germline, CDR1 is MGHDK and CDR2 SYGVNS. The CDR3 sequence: CASSERGGGAQHF. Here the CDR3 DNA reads TGTGCCAGCAGTGAAAGAGGCGGGGGAGCCCAGCATTTT.

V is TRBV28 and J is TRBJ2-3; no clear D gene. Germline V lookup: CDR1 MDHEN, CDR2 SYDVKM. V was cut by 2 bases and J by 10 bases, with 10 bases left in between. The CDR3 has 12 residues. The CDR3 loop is CASSLKESPQYF. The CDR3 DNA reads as TGTGCCAGCAGTTTAAAAGAGAGCCCGCAGTATTTT.

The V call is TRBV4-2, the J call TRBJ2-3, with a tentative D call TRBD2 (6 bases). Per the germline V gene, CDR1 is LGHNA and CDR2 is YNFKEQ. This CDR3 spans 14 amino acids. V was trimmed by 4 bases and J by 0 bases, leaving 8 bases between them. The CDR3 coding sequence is TGTGCCAGCAGCCCAGGGACTAGCACAGATACGCAGTATTTT. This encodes CASSPGTSTDTQYF.

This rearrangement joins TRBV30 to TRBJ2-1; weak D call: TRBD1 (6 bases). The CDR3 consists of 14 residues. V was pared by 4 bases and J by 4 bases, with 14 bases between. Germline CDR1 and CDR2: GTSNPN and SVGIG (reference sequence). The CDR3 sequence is CAWNLRGTYNEQFF. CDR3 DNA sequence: TGTGCCTGGAACCTAAGGGGGACATACAATGAGCAGTTCTTC.

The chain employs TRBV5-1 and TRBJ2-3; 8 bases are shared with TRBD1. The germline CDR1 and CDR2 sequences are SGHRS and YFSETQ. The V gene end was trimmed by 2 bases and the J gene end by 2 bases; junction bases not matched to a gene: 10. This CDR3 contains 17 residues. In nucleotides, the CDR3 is TGCGCCAGCAGCTTAACCCCCGGGACAGGAGTCACAGATACGCAGTATTTT. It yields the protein CASSLTPGTGVTDTQYF.

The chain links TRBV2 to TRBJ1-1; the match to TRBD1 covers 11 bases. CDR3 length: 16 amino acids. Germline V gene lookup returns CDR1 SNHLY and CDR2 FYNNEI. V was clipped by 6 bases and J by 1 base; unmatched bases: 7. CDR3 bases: TGTGCCAGCAGAGAGGACAGGGGGCTACCGAACACTGAAGCTTTCTTT. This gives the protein CASREDRGLPNTEAFF.

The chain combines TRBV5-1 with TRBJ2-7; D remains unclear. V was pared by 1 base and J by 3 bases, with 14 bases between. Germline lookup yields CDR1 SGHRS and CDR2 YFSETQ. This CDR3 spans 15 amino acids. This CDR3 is CASSLLSPQVYEQYF. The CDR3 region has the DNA TGCGCCAGCAGCTTGCTGTCACCGCAAGTCTACGAGCAGTACTTC. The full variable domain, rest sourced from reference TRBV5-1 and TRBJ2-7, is KAGVTQTPRYLIKTRGQQVTLSCSPISGHRSVSWYQQTPGQGLQFLFEYFSETQRNKGNFPGRFSGRQFSNSRSEMNVSTLELGDSALYLCASSLLSPQVYEQYFGPGTRLTVT.

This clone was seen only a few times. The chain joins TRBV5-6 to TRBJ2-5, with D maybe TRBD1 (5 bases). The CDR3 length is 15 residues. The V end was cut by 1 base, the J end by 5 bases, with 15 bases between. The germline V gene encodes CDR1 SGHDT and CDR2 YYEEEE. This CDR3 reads CASSLIDSRDETQYF. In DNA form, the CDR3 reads TGTGCCAGCAGCTTGATTGACAGTCGCGACGAGACCCAGTACTTC. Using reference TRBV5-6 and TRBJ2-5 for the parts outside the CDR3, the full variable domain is DAGVTQSPTHLIKTRGQQVTLRCSPKSGHDTVSWYQQALGQGPQFIFQYYEEEERQRGNFPDRFSGHQFPNYSSELNVNALLLGDSALYLCASSLIDSRDETQYFGPGTRLLVL.

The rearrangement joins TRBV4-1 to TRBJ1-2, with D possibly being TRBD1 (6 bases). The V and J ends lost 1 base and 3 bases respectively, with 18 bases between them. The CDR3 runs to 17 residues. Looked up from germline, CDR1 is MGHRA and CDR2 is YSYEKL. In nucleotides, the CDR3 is TGCGCCAGCAGCCAAGGGAGACTACAGGGAAACTACTATGGCTACACCTTC. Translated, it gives CASSQGRLQGNYYGYTF.

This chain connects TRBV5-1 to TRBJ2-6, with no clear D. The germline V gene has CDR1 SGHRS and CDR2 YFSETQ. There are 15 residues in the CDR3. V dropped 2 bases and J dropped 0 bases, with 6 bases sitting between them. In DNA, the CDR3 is TGCGCCAGCAGCTTTGGGCCCTCTGGGGCCAACGTCCTGACTTTC. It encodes CASSFGPSGANVLTF.

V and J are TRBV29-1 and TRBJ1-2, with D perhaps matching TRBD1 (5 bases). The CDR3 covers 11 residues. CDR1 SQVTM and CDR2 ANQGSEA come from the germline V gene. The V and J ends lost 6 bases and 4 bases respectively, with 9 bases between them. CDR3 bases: TGCAGCGTCAGTGACAGCTATGGCTACACCTTC. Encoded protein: CSVSDSYGYTF.

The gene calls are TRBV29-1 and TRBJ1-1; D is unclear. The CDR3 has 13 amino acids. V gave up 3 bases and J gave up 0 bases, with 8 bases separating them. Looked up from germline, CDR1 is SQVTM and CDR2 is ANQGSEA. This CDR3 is CSVEGMMNTEAFF. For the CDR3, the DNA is TGCAGCGTTGAGGGGATGATGAACACTGAAGCTTTCTTT.

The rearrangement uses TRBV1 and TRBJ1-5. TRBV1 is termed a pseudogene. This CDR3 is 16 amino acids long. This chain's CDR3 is CTSSQDTGKGNQPQHF. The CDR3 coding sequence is TGCACCAGCAGCCAAGATACCGGTAAGGGCAATCAGCCCCAGCATTTT.